This T cell receptor (beta chain) was identified during a study of blood T cell repertoires in COVID-19. Study-level background: The United States, Italy and Spain provided the acute and convalescent COVID-19 samples. T cells, B-cell-depleted T cells, or PBMCs supplied cDNA or gDNA.

Sequencing used immunoSEQ multiplex PCR; TCRdb keeps in-frame clones, though not all of them. The data hold 130,000 to 150,000 clones, with more than 70% observed a single time. The TCR originated in a man in his fifties with active or convalescent COVID-19. Sequenced: peripheral blood.

The CDR3 loop reads CASKLLDFQETQYF. The CDR3 nucleotides are TGTGCCAGCAAACTCTTGGACTTTCAAGAGACCCAGTACTTC. The chain links TRBV6-5 to TRBJ2-5, with D perhaps TRBD2 (5 bases). The CDR3 runs 14 residues. Germline V gives CDR1 MNHEY, CDR2 SVGAGI. The ends were cut back, 7 bases at V and 2 bases at J, with 14 bases in the middle.